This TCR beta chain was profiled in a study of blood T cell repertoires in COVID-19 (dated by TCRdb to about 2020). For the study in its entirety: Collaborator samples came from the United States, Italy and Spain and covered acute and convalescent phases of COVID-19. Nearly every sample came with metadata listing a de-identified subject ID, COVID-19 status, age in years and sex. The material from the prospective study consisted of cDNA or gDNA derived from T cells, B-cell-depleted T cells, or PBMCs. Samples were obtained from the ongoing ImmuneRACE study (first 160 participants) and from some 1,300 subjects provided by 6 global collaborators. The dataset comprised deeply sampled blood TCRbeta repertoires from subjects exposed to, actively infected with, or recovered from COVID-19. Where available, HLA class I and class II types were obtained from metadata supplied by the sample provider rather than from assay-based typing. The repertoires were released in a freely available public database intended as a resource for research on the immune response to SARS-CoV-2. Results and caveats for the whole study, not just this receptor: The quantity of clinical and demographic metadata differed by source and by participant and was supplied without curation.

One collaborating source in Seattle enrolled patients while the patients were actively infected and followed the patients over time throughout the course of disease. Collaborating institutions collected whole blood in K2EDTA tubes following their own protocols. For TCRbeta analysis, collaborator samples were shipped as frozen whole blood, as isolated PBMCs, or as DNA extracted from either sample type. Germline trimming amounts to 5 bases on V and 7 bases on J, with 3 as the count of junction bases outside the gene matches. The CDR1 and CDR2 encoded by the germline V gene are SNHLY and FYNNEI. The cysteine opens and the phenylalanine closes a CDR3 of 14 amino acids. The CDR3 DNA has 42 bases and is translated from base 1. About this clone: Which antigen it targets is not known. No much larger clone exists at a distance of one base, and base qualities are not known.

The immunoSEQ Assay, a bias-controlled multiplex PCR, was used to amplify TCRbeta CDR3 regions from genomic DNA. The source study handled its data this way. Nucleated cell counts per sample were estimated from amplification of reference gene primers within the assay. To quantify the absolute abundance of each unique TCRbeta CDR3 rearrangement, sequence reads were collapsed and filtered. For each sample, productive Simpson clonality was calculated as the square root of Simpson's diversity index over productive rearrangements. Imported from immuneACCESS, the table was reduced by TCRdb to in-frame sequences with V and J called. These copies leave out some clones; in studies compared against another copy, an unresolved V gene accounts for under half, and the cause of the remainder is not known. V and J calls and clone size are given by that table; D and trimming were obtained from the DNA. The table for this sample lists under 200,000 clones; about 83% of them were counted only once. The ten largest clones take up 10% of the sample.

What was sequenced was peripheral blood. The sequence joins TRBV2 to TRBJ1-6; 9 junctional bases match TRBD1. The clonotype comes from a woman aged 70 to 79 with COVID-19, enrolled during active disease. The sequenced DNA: TGTGCCAGCAGTCCGGGACAGGGCAATTCACCCCTCCACTTT. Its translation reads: CASSPGQGNSPLHF.